The present entry profiles one T cell receptor beta chain with its context. The CDR3 runs to 17 residues. Germline assignment: CDR1 LGHNA and CDR2 YNFKEQ. V lost 0 bases and J lost 2, with 13 bases in between. The sample is drawn from a study of ipilimumab plus nivolumab after autologous stem cell transplantation. Using immunoSEQ multiplex PCR, the repertoire was profiled, and TCRdb retains in-frame clones only, with some absent. Of approximately 12,000 clones in the sample, about 75% are singletons; the top ten hold roughly 11%. V usage is TRBV4-2 and J usage is TRBJ2-2, with D possibly matching TRBD2 (7 bases). This TCR derives from a male donor with multiple myeloma. Sequencing used PBMCs, obtained in a trial of ipilimumab plus nivolumab as post-transplant consolidation. CDR3 amino acids: CASSQEGGLANTGELFF. CDR3 DNA: TGTGCCAGCAGCCAAGAGGGGGGGCTTGCCAACACCGGGGAGCTGTTTTTT.